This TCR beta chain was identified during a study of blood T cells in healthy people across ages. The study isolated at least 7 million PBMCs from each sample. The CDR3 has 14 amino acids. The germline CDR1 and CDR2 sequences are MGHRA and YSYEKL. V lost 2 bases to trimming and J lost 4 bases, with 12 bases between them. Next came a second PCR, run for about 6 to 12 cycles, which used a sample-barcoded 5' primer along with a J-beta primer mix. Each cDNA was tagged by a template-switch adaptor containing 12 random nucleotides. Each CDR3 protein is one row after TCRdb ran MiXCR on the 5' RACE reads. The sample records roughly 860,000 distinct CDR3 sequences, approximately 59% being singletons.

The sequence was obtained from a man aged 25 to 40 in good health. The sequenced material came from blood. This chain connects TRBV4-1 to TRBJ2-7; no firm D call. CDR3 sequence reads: CASSQFPKQYEQYF. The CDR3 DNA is TGCGCCAGCAGCCAATTCCCCAAACAGTACGAGCAGTACTTC.